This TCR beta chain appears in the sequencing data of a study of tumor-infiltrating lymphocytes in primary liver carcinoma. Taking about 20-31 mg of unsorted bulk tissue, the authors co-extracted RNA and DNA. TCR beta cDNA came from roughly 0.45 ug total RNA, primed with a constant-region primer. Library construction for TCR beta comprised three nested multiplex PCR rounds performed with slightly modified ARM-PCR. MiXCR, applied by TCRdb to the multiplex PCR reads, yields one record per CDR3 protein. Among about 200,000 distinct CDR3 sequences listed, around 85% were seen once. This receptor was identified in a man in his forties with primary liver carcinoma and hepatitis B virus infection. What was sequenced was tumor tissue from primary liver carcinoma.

CDR3: CIVKLEDRETQYF. In DNA form, the CDR3 reads TGCATCGTCAAACTAGAAGATCGAGAGACCCAGTACTTC. The chain links TRBV29-1 to TRBJ2-5, with D perhaps TRBD2 (5 bases). The CDR3 is made up of 13 amino acids. Germline V gives CDR1 SQVTM, CDR2 ANQGSEA.